These T cell receptor beta chains were read from a single sample in a study of T cell repertoires and HLA-DP antigens. Their antigen targets remain unknown. Sequencing used immunoSEQ multiplex PCR; TCRdb keeps in-frame clones, though not all of them. This sample yields some 89,000 clones, of which approximately 89% are seen a single time; 1.7% belongs to the top ten. The sample was CD4+ T cells from PBMCs. These receptors came from a middle-aged man in good health and CMV-seronegative. Both conserved end residues are part of each CDR3. A D gene is named only where the DNA matches it firmly. Where a row states a size, it is once, few, many or the class of an expanded clone; other rows omit it.

abundance	v_gene	j_gene	d_gene	CDR3nt	CDR3aa
NA	TRBV5-5	TRBJ1-4	TRBD1	TGTGCCAGCAGCTACTTCGACAGGGGGGTAACTAATGAAAAACTGTTTTTT	CASSYFDRGVTNEKLFF
NA	TRBV5-1	TRBJ2-3	NA	TGCGCCAGCAGCTACCTTCGAAGTGATACGCAGTATTTT	CASSYLRSDTQYF
NA	TRBV28	TRBJ2-7	NA	TGTGCCAGCGGCACCTTAGGGTACTACGAGCAGTACTTC	CASGTLGYYEQYF
NA	TRBV13	TRBJ1-5	NA	TGTGCCAGCAGCTCAGGGTGGAGCAATCAGCCCCAGCATTTT	CASSSGWSNQPQHF
NA	TRBV27	TRBJ1-5	NA	TGTGCCAGCAGTTTGCGAGGACAGCAGCCCCAGCATTTT	CASSLRGQQPQHF
NA	TRBV28	TRBJ2-7	NA	TGTGCCAGCAGTATGAAGACAGGTCCGCGGGCGGAGCAGTACTTC	CASSMKTGPRAEQYF
few	TRBV19	TRBJ1-1	TRBD1	TGTGCCAGTGGGGACAGGGGAAACACTGAAGCTTTCTTT	CASGDRGNTEAFF
NA	TRBV30	TRBJ1-4	NA	TGTGCCTGGAGCCGAGGGGTCGTTAATGAAAAACTGTTTTTT	CAWSRGVVNEKLFF
NA	TRBV27	TRBJ1-3	NA	TGTGCCAGCAGTTTATCAAGCGGCGACACCATATATTTT	CASSLSSGDTIYF
NA	TRBV7-2	TRBJ1-1	NA	TGTGCCAGCAGCTCACAGGGAGGAGGTACTGAAGCTTTCTTT	CASSSQGGGTEAFF
NA	TRBV2	TRBJ2-5	TRBD1	TGTGCCAGCAGTCGGACAGGGGGTACCATCCAAGAGACCCAGTACTTC	CASSRTGGTIQETQYF
NA	TRBV6-5	TRBJ1-4	NA	TGTGCCAGCAGTTTTTTAAAAACCGGGACGCTTGAAAAACTGTTTTTT	CASSFLKTGTLEKLFF
NA	TRBV7-9	TRBJ2-3	NA	TGTGCCAGCAGCTTAGGAGGACGCACAGATACGCAGTATTTT	CASSLGGRTDTQYF
NA	TRBV19	TRBJ2-2	TRBD1	TGTGCCAGTAGAACCGACAGGGCAACCGGGGAGCTGTTTTTT	CASRTDRATGELFF
NA	TRBV30	TRBJ2-7	NA	TGTGCCTGGAGTGTGCTTTCCTACGAGCAGTACTTC	CAWSVLSYEQYF
NA	TRBV9	TRBJ1-1	NA	TGTGCCAGCAGCCCCCTTATGGGGGGCCCCACTGAAGCTTTCTTT	CASSPLMGGPTEAFF
NA	TRBV2	TRBJ2-5	TRBD2	TGTGCCAGCAGCCCTCAGGGGCTAGCGGGAGAGACCCAGTACTTC	CASSPQGLAGETQYF
NA	TRBV5-1	TRBJ2-7	NA	TGCGCCAGCAGCTTGCGGGCAGGGTACTCTAAGGCCTACGAGCAGTACTTC	CASSLRAGYSKAYEQYF
once	TRBV6-5	TRBJ2-1	TRBD2	TGTGCCAGCAGAGGAAGCGGGGGGGCGGGGTATGAGCAGTTCTTC	CASRGSGGAGYEQFF
NA	TRBV29-1	TRBJ2-7	TRBD2	TGCAGCGTTGGATTCACTAGCGGTGCGTACGAGCAGTACTTC	CSVGFTSGAYEQYF
once	TRBV7-2	TRBJ2-7	NA	TGTGCCAGCAGCACGACTAGAGAAACCGAGCAGTACTTC	CASSTTRETEQYF
NA	TRBV28	TRBJ2-3	NA	TGTGCCAGCAGTCCCTATGTGGATACGCAGTATTTT	CASSPYVDTQYF
NA	TRBV5-1	TRBJ1-2	TRBD1	TGCGCCAGCAGCTTGGCCGGGACAGTCTATGGCTACACCTTC	CASSLAGTVYGYTF
few	TRBV30	TRBJ2-5	TRBD2	TGTGCCTGGGCTAGCGGGGGGACAGAGACCCAGTACTTC	CAWASGGTETQYF
NA	TRBV7-2	TRBJ1-3	NA	TGTGCCAGCAGCCAGGGGTTTTCTCAGACCTCTGGAAACACCATATATTTT	CASSQGFSQTSGNTIYF
NA	TRBV13	TRBJ1-3	NA	TGTGCCAGCAGCTTTGGACAGGGAAACACCATATATTTT	CASSFGQGNTIYF
NA	TRBV5-1	TRBJ2-3	NA	TGCGCCAGCAGCTTGGCCTTTAAATCTAGCACAGATACGCAGTATTTT	CASSLAFKSSTDTQYF
NA	TRBV5-1	TRBJ2-1	TRBD2	TGCGCCAGCAGCTCCACTAGCGGGGGGACCCACAATGAGCAGTTCTTC	CASSSTSGGTHNEQFF
NA	TRBV7-6	TRBJ2-3	NA	TGTGCCAGCAGCTTAGAGGGGTTAATTACAGATACGCAGTATTTT	CASSLEGLITDTQYF
NA	TRBV15	TRBJ2-2	NA	TGTGCCACCAGCAGAGATCCGGGGGGCCGCACCGGGGAGCTGTTTTTT	CATSRDPGGRTGELFF
NA	TRBV9	TRBJ2-4	NA	TGTGCCAGCAGCGAGGTGACCCGCTCCATTCAGTACTTC	CASSEVTRSIQYF
NA	TRBV19	TRBJ1-2	TRBD1	TGTGCCAGCCGGACAGGGGGAGGCTATGGCTACACCTTC	CASRTGGGYGYTF
NA	TRBV27	TRBJ2-7	NA	TGTGCCAGCAGAACACAGTTAAACGCATCCTACGAGCAGTACTTC	CASRTQLNASYEQYF
medium-sized	TRBV5-6	TRBJ1-5	TRBD1	TGTGCCAGCAGCTTGCTGGGACAGGGAAGCAATCAGCCCCAGCATTTT	CASSLLGQGSNQPQHF